A selection of T cell receptor beta chains follows, all from one sample in a study of blood T cells in healthy people across ages. TCRdb recomputed calls from the 5' RACE reads with MiXCR, one row per CDR3 protein. This sample has 650,000 to 1,000,000 distinct CDR3 sequences, with under 40% found just once. Sequencing input: blood. Source of these receptors: a man aged 18 to 29 in good health. CDR3s include the opening cysteine and the closing phenylalanine or tryptophan. D genes are given only for firm matches. Clone size is not always given. Where it is, it says once, few, many or a class for expanded clones.

size: many
J: TRBJ2-3
V: TRBV7-2
D: .
CDR3: CASSLGGGRSTDTQYF
DNA: TGTGCCAGCAGCTTAGGGGGCGGCCGGAGCACAGATACGCAGTATTTT

size: few
J: TRBJ2-3
V: TRBV5-1
D: TRBD1
CDR3: CASSLVGTGIQDTQYF
DNA: TGCGCCAGCAGCTTGGTAGGGACAGGGATTCAAGATACGCAGTATTTT

size: .
J: TRBJ2-7
V: TRBV28
D: .
CDR3: CASSPRDEQYF
DNA: TGTGCCAGCAGTCCTCGAGACGAGCAGTACTTC

size: few
J: TRBJ2-5
V: TRBV7-9
D: .
CDR3: CASRSKSGAQETQYF
DNA: TGTGCCAGCAGATCTAAGTCAGGAGCCCAAGAGACCCAGTACTTC

size: few
J: TRBJ2-5
V: TRBV20-1
D: .
CDR3: CSARPGAGRNEQYF
DNA: TGCAGTGCTAGGCCAGGGGCCGGCCGGAATGAGCAGTACTTC

size: .
J: TRBJ2-7
V: TRBV6-2/TRBV6-3
D: TRBD1
CDR3: CASSYRQGEVVRYEQYF
DNA: TGTGCCAGCAGTTACAGACAGGGGGAAGTCGTCCGGTACGAGCAGTACTTC

size: .
J: TRBJ1-5
V: TRBV6-2/TRBV6-3
D: TRBD1
CDR3: CASSLGQVYNQPQHF
DNA: TGTGCCAGCAGCCTGGGACAGGTCTACAATCAGCCCCAGCATTTT

size: .
J: TRBJ2-7
V: TRBV21-1
D: .
CDR3: CASSSGGEGYEQYF
DNA: TGTGCCAGCAGTTCAGGGGGCGAGGGCTACGAGCAGTACTTC

size: .
J: TRBJ2-5
V: TRBV20-1
D: TRBD2
CDR3: CSAKASGGPQETQYF
DNA: TGCAGTGCTAAAGCTAGCGGGGGACCCCAAGAGACCCAGTACTTC

size: many
J: TRBJ1-2
V: TRBV10-3
D: .
CDR3: CAISESARAYGYTF
DNA: TGTGCCATCAGTGAGTCGGCCAGGGCCTATGGCTACACCTTC

size: .
J: TRBJ1-5
V: TRBV20-1
D: TRBD1
CDR3: CNARTGVNQPQHF
DNA: TGCAATGCAAGAACAGGGGTCAATCAGCCCCAGCATTTT

size: few
J: TRBJ2-1
V: TRBV9
D: .
CDR3: CASSVESYNEQFF
DNA: TGTGCCAGCAGCGTAGAAAGCTACAATGAGCAGTTCTTC

size: .
J: TRBJ1-2
V: TRBV9
D: .
CDR3: CASSVAEVGSQKGHTF
DNA: TGTGCCAGCAGCGTAGCTGAGGTGGGCAGTCAAAAGGGCCACACCTTC

size: .
J: TRBJ2-1
V: TRBV20-1
D: .
CDR3: CSARDRGSSETQFF
DNA: TGCAGTGCTAGAGATCGGGGCTCGTCGGAGACCCAGTTCTTC

size: .
J: TRBJ1-1
V: TRBV29-1
D: .
CDR3: CSVLSGASTEAFF
DNA: TGCAGCGTCCTCAGTGGGGCGAGCACTGAAGCTTTCTTT

size: .
J: TRBJ1-1
V: TRBV21-1
D: .
CDR3: CARVYPRNTEAFF
DNA: TGTGCCAGGGTCTACCCCCGAAACACTGAAGCTTTCTTT

size: few
J: TRBJ2-7
V: TRBV14
D: .
CDR3: CASSQGQGGTYEQYF
DNA: TGTGCCAGCAGCCAAGGCCAGGGGGGAACCTACGAGCAGTACTTC

size: many
J: TRBJ2-5
V: TRBV11-2
D: .
CDR3: CASSLGPKETQYF
DNA: TGTGCCAGCAGCTTAGGGCCAAAAGAGACCCAGTACTTC

size: .
J: TRBJ2-7
V: TRBV3-1
D: .
CDR3: CASSQDGTPFYEQYF
DNA: TGTGCCAGCAGCCAAGACGGGACACCCTTCTACGAGCAGTACTTC

size: .
J: TRBJ1-2
V: TRBV20-1
D: TRBD1
CDR3: CSALPREGGSYGYTF
DNA: TGCAGTGCTCTCCCCCGGGAAGGGGGCAGCTATGGCTACACCTTC

size: few
J: TRBJ2-7
V: TRBV29-1
D: TRBD2
CDR3: CSGGPRGDHSSYNEQYF
DNA: TGCAGCGGCGGGCCCCGGGGGGACCATAGCTCCTACAATGAGCAGTACTTC

size: .
J: TRBJ2-2
V: TRBV4-3
D: .
CDR3: CASSRQDIGDAGELFF
DNA: TGCGCCAGCAGCCGGCAAGACATCGGGGACGCCGGGGAGCTGTTTTTT

size: few
J: TRBJ2-1
V: TRBV18
D: TRBD2
CDR3: CASSSQAGVHNEQFF
DNA: TGTGCCAGCTCATCGCAAGCGGGGGTGCACAATGAGCAGTTCTTC

size: few
J: TRBJ2-4
V: TRBV2
D: TRBD1
CDR3: CACLDRNIQYF
DNA: TGTGCCTGCTTGGACAGGAACATTCAGTACTTC